Listed here are 6 T cell receptor beta chains from one sample, sequenced in a study of blood T cell repertoires in COVID-19. The table came from immunoSEQ multiplex PCR; TCRdb's copy has only in-frame clones and leaves some out. The sample lists 200,000 to 250,000 clones; 85% to 90% were seen once. Material: PBMCs or T cells enriched from blood (not recorded which). These receptors originate from a woman aged 45-65 years in a cohort exposed to, infected with or recovered from COVID-19 (not recorded which).

The chain has TRBV6-5 and TRBJ2-7, with a tentative D call TRBD2 (6 bases). V was trimmed by 2 bases and J by 2 bases, leaving 13 bases between them. The CDR3 runs 15 residues. The germline CDR1 and CDR2 sequences are MNHEY and SVGAGI. CDR3 in amino acids: CASSYRQRAAYEQYF. As DNA, the CDR3 is TGTGCCAGCAGTTACAGACAGCGGGCCGCCTACGAGCAGTACTTC.

This chain links TRBV24-1 with TRBJ1-5; weak D call: TRBD1 (5 bases). This CDR3 comprises 16 residues. V dropped 2 bases and J dropped 5 bases, with 15 bases sitting between them. Germline V gene lookup returns CDR1 KGHDR and CDR2 SFDVKD. The CDR3, as DNA: TGTGCCACCAGTGATTCGGGACTATTACCCCATCAGCCCCAGCATTTT. Its protein is CATSDSGLLPHQPQHF.

CDR3 nucleotide sequence: TGTGCCAGCAGCCGCAACCCCGGGGTGAGAGACCAGTTCTTC. This codes for CASSRNPGVRDQFF. The rearrangement links TRBV9 to TRBJ2-1; tentative D call: TRBD2 (5 bases). V lost 4 bases and J lost 13, with 21 bases in between. This CDR3 has 14 residues. Per the germline V gene, CDR1 is SGDLS and CDR2 is YYNGEE.

The V gene is TRBV7-8, the J gene TRBJ1-5; 7 nucleotides line up with TRBD1. Germline V lookup: CDR1 SGHVS, CDR2 FQNEAQ. After removal of 5 bases from V and 10 bases from J, the junction contained 14 bases not matched to a gene. The CDR3 has 15 residues. The CDR3 DNA reads TGTGCCAGCAGCCAGATAGGACAGGCAGGGAGTCCCCAGCATTTT. It yields the protein CASSQIGQAGSPQHF.

V and J are TRBV3-1 (or the pseudogene TRBV3-2) and TRBJ1-5; weak D call: TRBD1 (6 bases). The V end was cut by 4 bases, the J end by 4 bases, with 14 bases between. This CDR3 has 15 residues. Germline values: CDR1 LGHDT, CDR2 YNNKEL (reference sequence). The CDR3 region has the DNA TGTGCCAGCAGCCGCTCCGGGACAAGTAATCAGCCCCAGCATTTT. It is translated as CASSRSGTSNQPQHF.

The chain combines TRBV19 with TRBJ1-5, with no clear D. The germline V gene has CDR1 LNHDA and CDR2 SQIVND (reference sequence). The CDR3 length is 11 residues. V was trimmed by 5 bases and J by 5 bases, leaving 4 bases between them. CDR3 in amino acids: CASSSHQPQHF. CDR3 nucleotides: TGTGCCAGTAGTTCTCATCAGCCCCAGCATTTT.